The clone carrying this T cell receptor (beta chain) showed up just a few times. Its target is not known. 13 Jbeta primers and 60 Vbeta primers were used for the PCR. The data were produced by immunoSEQ multiplex PCR, yet TCRdb's version contains in-frame clones alone and is incomplete. There are roughly 120,000 clones in the sample; 70% to 85% occur only once, and about 3.7% lies in the top ten. The data were taken from a study of cytomegalovirus exposure and HLA in healthy donors. Study as a whole: Genetic ancestry analysis placed more than 80% of the 398 donors that were genotyped in the Caucasian-associated cluster. The study's findings and limits: In a later analysis, HLA-associated TCR beta chains were more clonally expanded than equally common others. A later analysis revealed that TCR association rates differed between HLA loci, peaking at DRB1 and bottoming out at HLA-C. Sequencing likely produced, as an artifact, a cluster of highly shared sequence variants.

The length of the CDR3 is 13 residues. Trimming at V came to 1 base and at J to 7 bases, leaving 3 bases not matched to a gene. From germline, CDR1 is SGHNT and CDR2 YYREEE (reference sequence). The receptor comes from a human donor in good health. The rearrangement links TRBV5-4 to TRBJ1-2; TRBD1 matches 8 bases. Input material: PBMCs. The CDR3 reads CASSLQGAGGYTF. The CDR3, as DNA: TGTGCCAGCAGCTTGCAGGGGGCGGGTGGCTACACCTTC.